These T cell receptor beta chains were read from a single sample in a study of T cells after posttransplantation cyclophosphamide. The repertoire was sequenced with immunoSEQ multiplex PCR; TCRdb's copy has only in-frame clones and lacks some. Of approximately 20,000 clones in the sample, approximately 90% are singletons; the top ten hold about 1.8%. Here the sequenced sample was PBMCs, taken about 350 days after allogeneic stem cell transplant with calcineurin inhibitor and methotrexate. These TCRs come from a female patient aged 25-40 years who received an allogeneic stem cell transplant from an unrelated donor, was CMV-positive, and had acute and chronic GVHD. Some T cells may be graft donor cells. The CDR3 runs from the conserved cysteine through the conserved F or W. The D gene is left open where the match is weak. Clone size is not always given. Where it is, it says once, few, many or a class for expanded clones.

abundance,d_gene,j_gene,v_gene,CDR3aa,CDR3nt
-,-,TRBJ1-3,TRBV15,CATSRDVRGRGNTIYF,TGTGCCACCAGCAGAGATGTGCGGGGCAGGGGAAACACCATATATTTT
-,TRBD1,TRBJ1-4,TRBV5-1,CASSLARRDRGHTNEKLFF,TGCGCCAGCAGCTTGGCCCGCCGGGACAGGGGGCACACTAATGAAAAACTGTTTTTT
once,-,TRBJ1-1,TRBV28,CASSPRRNTEAFF,TGTGCCAGCAGTCCACGGAGGAACACTGAAGCTTTCTTT
-,TRBD2,TRBJ2-1,TRBV7-8,CASSPLEGLAGVKEQFF,TGTGCCAGCAGCCCCCTGGAGGGACTAGCGGGAGTAAAAGAGCAGTTCTTC
once,-,TRBJ1-5,TRBV13,CASSLGQINQPQHF,TGTGCCAGCAGCTTAGGGCAGATCAATCAGCCCCAGCATTTT
-,TRBD1,TRBJ1-2,TRBV29-1,CSVRLTGGYGYTF,TGCAGCGTCCGATTGACAGGGGGTTACGGCTACACCTTC
-,-,TRBJ2-5,TRBV7-2,CASSFAGSGQETQYF,TGTGCCAGCAGCTTCGCGGGATCGGGACAAGAGACCCAGTACTTC
-,-,TRBJ2-3,TRBV7-2,CASSFRDKSTDTQYF,TGTGCCAGCAGCTTCCGGGACAAGAGCACAGATACGCAGTATTTT
-,-,TRBJ1-4,TRBV6-5,CASSRQATNEKLFF,TGTGCCAGCAGTAGACAGGCAACTAATGAAAAACTGTTTTTT
-,-,TRBJ1-1,TRBV11-3,CASSLTGVNTEAFF,TGTGCCAGCAGCTTAACCGGGGTGAACACTGAAGCTTTCTTT
-,TRBD1,TRBJ1-2,TRBV30,CAWEDRDYGYTF,TGTGCCTGGGAGGACAGGGACTATGGCTACACCTTC
-,-,TRBJ2-7,TRBV6-5,CASSLPGYEQYF,TGTGCCAGCAGTTTGCCGGGCTACGAGCAGTACTTC
-,TRBD2,TRBJ2-3,TRBV10-3,CAISGLAGGPGDTQYF,TGTGCCATCAGTGGACTAGCGGGAGGGCCCGGAGATACGCAGTATTTT
-,-,TRBJ1-2,TRBV4-3,CASSQDQDSLGYTF,TGCGCCAGCAGCCAAGATCAAGACAGCCTCGGCTACACCTTC
-,-,TRBJ2-5,TRBV6-5,CASSYGQRETQYF,TGTGCCAGCAGTTACGGACAGCGAGAGACCCAGTACTTC
-,-,TRBJ2-2,TRBV9,CASSVSRLAGELFF,TGTGCCAGCAGCGTATCCAGGTTGGCCGGGGAGCTGTTTTTT
-,TRBD1,TRBJ2-1,TRBV14,CASSQDVVSGTGFYNEQFF,TGTGCCAGCAGCCAAGATGTGGTATCTGGGACAGGGTTCTACAATGAGCAGTTCTTC
-,TRBD2,TRBJ2-1,TRBV9,CASSVGTSGSYNEQFF,TGTGCCAGCAGCGTAGGGACTAGCGGGTCCTACAATGAGCAGTTCTTC
-,TRBD2,TRBJ2-1,TRBV4-2,CASSQLAGIYNEQFF,TGTGCCAGCAGCCAATTAGCGGGAATCTACAATGAGCAGTTCTTC
-,-,TRBJ1-3,TRBV6-1,CASSEGRADSGNTIYF,TGTGCCAGCAGTGAAGGGAGGGCCGACTCTGGAAACACCATATATTTT
-,TRBD1,TRBJ2-2,TRBV5-1,CASSSSGQTNTGELFF,TGCGCCAGCAGCTCCTCGGGACAGACAAACACCGGGGAGCTGTTTTTT
-,-,TRBJ1-3,TRBV7-2,CASSASPQSSGNTIYF,TGTGCCAGCAGCGCATCGCCACAGAGCTCTGGAAACACCATATATTTT
-,-,TRBJ1-1,TRBV9,CASSGRGPTEAFF,TGTGCCAGCAGCGGTAGAGGGCCCACTGAAGCTTTCTTT
-,TRBD2,TRBJ2-1,TRBV6-5,CASSSATSGRFNEQFF,TGTGCCAGCAGTTCTGCCACTAGCGGGAGGTTCAATGAGCAGTTCTTC
-,TRBD1,TRBJ2-1,TRBV25-1,CASSKDRGMYNEQFF,TGTGCCAGCAGCAAGGACAGGGGGATGTACAATGAGCAGTTCTTC